The text below deals with one TCR beta chain. Naive-designated CD8 cells lacked CD45RO, were positively enriched for CCR7, and omitted terminally differentiated effector memory CD45RA+ cells. The record originates from a study of shared clonotypes between healthy human individuals. Looking at the study overall: Used for every donor were three CD4 naive, three CD4 memory, two CD8 naive and one CD8 memory plate.

This CDR3 has 15 residues. Losses at the gene ends were 2 bases for V and 10 bases for J; bases not matched to a gene: 11. Germline lookup yields CDR1 SGHDT and CDR2 YYEEEE. Several immunoSEQ plates received, in even portions, the genomic DNA of each subset. Sequencing used immunoSEQ multiplex PCR; TCRdb keeps in-frame clones, though not all of them. Seen here are roughly 2.1 million clones, 90% to 95% observed once, and the top ten hold more than 1.5%. Sequencing input: naive CD8+ T cells from PBMCs. The V gene is TRBV5-6, the J gene TRBJ2-1, with 8 bases fitting TRBD1. This TCR was sampled from a young man in good health. Some clones in this sample may be carry-over from other donors' samples. CDR3 in amino acids: CASSFGTGLFSEQFF. DNA for the CDR3: TGTGCCAGCAGCTTCGGGACAGGTCTTTTTTCGGAGCAGTTCTTC.